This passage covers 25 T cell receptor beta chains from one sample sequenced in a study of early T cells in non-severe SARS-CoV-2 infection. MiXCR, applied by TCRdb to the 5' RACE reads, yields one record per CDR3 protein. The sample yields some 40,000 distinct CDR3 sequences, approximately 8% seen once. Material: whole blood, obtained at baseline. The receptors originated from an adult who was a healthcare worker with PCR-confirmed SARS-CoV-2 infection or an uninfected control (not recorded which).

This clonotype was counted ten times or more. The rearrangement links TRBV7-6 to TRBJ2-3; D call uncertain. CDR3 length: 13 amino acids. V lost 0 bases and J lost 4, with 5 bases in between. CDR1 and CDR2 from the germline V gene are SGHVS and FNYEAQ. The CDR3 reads CASSLAFSDTQYF. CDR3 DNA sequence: TGTGCCAGCAGCTTAGCGTTCTCAGATACGCAGTATTTT.

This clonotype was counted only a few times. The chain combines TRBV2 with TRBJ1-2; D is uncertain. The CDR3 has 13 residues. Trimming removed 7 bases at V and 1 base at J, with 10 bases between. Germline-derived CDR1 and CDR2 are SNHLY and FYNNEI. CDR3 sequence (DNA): TGTGCCAGCACATTCAGAGTTAACTATGGCTACACCTTC. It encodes CASTFRVNYGYTF.

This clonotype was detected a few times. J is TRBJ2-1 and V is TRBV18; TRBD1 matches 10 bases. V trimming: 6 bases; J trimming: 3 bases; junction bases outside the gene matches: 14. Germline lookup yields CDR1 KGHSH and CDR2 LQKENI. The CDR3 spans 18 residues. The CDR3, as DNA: TGTGCCAGCTCGCCCGGGACAGGGGAGGAGCGGGGCTACAATGAGCAGTTCTTC. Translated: CASSPGTGEERGYNEQFF. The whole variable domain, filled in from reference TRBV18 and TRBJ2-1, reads NAGVMQNPRHLVRRRGQEARLRCSPMKGHSHVYWYRQLPEEGLKFMVYLQKENIIDESGMPKERFSAEFPKEGPSILRIQQVVRGDSAAYFCASSPGTGEERGYNEQFFGPGTRLTVL.

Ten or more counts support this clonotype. The CDR3 DNA reads TGCAGTGCTCAACCAGGGGGCGGTCAGCCCCAGCATTTT. Translated: CSAQPGGGQPQHF. The J gene is TRBJ1-5, the V gene TRBV20-1; 8 bases line up with TRBD1. V was pared by 5 bases and J by 6 bases, with 6 bases of the junction left unmatched. Germline values: CDR1 DFQATT, CDR2 SNEGSKA (reference sequence). This CDR3 comprises 13 residues.

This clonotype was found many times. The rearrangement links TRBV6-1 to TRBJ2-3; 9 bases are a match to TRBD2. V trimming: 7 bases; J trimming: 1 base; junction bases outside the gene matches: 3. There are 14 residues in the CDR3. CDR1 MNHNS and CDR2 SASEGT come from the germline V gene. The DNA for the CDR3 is TGTGCCAGCAAGACTAGCGGTGGCACAGATACGCAGTATTTT. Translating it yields CASKTSGGTDTQYF.

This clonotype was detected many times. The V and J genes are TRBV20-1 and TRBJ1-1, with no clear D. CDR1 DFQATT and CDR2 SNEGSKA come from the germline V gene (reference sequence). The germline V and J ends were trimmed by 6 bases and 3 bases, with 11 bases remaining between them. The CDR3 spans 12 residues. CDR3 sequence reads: CSALLRDTEAFF. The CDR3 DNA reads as TGCAGTGCCCTGCTTCGGGACACTGAAGCTTTCTTT.

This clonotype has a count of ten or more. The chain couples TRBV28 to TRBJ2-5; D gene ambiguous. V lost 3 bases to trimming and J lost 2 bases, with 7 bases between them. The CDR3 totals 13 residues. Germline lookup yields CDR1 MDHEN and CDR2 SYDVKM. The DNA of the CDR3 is TGTGCCAGCAGTTTCCACCTTCAAGAGACCCAGTACTTC. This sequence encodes CASSFHLQETQYF.

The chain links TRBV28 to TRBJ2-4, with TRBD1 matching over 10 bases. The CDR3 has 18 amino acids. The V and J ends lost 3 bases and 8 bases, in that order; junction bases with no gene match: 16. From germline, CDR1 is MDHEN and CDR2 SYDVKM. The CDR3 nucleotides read TGTGCCAGCAGTTTTCGCCAACTACCGGGACAGGGGCAGTACATTCAGTACTTC. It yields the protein CASSFRQLPGQGQYIQYF.

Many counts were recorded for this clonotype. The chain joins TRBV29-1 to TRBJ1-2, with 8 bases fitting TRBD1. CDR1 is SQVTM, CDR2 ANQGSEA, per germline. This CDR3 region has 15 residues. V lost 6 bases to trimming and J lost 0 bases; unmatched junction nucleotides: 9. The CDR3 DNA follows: TGCAGCGTGAGGGGCAGGGGGCCCCCTAACTATGGCTACACCTTC. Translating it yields CSVRGRGPPNYGYTF.

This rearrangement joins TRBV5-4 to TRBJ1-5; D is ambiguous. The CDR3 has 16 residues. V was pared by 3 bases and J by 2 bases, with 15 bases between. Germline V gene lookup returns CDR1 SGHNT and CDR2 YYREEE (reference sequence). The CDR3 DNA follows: TGTGCCAGCAGCTCCTGGGAGGATCGGGGCAATCAGCCCCAGCATTTT. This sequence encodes CASSSWEDRGNQPQHF.

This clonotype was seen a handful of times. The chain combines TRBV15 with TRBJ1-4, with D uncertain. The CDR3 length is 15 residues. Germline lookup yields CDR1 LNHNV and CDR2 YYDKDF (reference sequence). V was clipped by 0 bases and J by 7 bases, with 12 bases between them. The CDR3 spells CATSRDPGGTEKLFF. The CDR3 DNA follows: TGTGCCACCAGCAGAGACCCGGGCGGCACTGAAAAACTGTTTTTT.

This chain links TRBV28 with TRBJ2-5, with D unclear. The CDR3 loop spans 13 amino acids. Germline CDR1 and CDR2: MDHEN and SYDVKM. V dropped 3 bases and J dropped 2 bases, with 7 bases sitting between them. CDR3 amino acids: CASSFSPQETQYF. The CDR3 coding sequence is TGTGCCAGCAGTTTCTCCCCACAAGAGACCCAGTACTTC. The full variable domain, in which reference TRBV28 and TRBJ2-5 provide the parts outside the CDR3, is DVKVTQSSRYLVKRTGEKVFLECVQDMDHENMFWYRQDPGLGLRLIYFSYDVKMKEKGDIPEGYSVSREKKERFSLILESASTNQTSMYLCASSFSPQETQYFGPGTRLLVL.

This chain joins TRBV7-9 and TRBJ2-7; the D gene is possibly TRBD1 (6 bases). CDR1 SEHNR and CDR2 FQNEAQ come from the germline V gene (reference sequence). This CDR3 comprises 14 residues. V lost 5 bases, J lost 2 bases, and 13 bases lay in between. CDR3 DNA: TGTGCCAGCAGCCCAGCGGACAGCACCTACGAGCAGTACTTC. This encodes CASSPADSTYEQYF.

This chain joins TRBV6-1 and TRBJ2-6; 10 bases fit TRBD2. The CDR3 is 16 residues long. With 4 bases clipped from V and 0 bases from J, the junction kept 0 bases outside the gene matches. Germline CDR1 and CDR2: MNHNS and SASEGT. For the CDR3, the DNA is TGTGCCAGCAGTGGGACTAGCGGCTCTGGGGCCAACGTCCTGACTTTC. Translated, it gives CASSGTSGSGANVLTF.

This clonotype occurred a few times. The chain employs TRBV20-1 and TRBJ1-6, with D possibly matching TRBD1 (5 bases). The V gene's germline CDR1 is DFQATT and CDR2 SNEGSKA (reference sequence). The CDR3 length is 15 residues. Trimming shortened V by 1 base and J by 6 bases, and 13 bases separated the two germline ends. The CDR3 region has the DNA TGCAGTGCTAGAGTGATCAGGGATTCTAATTCACCCCTCCACTTT. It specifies CSARVIRDSNSPLHF.

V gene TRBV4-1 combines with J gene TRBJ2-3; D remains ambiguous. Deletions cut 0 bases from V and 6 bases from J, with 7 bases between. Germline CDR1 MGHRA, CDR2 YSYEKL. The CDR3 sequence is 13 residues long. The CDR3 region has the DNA TGCGCCAGCAGCCAAGATCGTCAGGATACGCAGTATTTT. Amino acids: CASSQDRQDTQYF.

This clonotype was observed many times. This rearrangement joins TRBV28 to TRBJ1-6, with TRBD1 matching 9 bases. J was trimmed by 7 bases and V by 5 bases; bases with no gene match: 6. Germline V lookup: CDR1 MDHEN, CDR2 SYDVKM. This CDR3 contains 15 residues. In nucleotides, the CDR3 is TGTGCCAGCAGTCGGTGGACAGGGGCCAATTCACCCCTCCACTTT. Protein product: CASSRWTGANSPLHF.

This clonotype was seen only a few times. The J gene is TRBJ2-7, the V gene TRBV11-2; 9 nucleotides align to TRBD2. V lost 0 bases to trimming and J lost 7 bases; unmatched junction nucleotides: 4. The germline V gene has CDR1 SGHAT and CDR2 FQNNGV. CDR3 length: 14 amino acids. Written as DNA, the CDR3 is TGTGCCAGCAGCTTAGAGGCGGGGGGGCTTGAGCAGTACTTC. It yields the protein CASSLEAGGLEQYF.

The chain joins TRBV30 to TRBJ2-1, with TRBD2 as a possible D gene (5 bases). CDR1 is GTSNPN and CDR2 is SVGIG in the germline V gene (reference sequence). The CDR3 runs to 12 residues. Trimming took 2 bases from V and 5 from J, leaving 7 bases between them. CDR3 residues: CAWSPGDNEQFF. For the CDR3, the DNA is TGTGCCTGGAGTCCCGGGGACAATGAGCAGTTCTTC.

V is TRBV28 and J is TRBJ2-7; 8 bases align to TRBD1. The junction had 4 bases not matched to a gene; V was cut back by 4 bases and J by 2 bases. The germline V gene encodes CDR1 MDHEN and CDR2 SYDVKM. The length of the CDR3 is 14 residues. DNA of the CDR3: TGTGCCAGCAGTTCCTACAGGGGGACCTACGAGCAGTACTTC. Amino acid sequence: CASSSYRGTYEQYF.

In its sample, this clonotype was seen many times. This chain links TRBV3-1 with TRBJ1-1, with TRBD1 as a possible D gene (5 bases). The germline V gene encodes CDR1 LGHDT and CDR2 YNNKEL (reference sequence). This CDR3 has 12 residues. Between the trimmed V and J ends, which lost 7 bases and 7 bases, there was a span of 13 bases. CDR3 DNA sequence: TGTGCCAGCATTGGGGACGGCCTTGAAGCTTTCTTT. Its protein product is CASIGDGLEAFF.

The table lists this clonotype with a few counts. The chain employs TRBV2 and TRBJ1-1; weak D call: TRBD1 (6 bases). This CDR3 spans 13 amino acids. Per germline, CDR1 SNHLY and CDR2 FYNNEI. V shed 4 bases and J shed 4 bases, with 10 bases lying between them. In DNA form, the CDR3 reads TGTGCCAGCAGTGTAGGGGGAGGCACTGAAGCTTTCTTT. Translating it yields CASSVGGGTEAFF. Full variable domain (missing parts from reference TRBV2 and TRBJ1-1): EPEVTQTPSHQVTQMGQEVILRCVPISNHLYFYWYRQILGQKVEFLVSFYNNEISEKSEIFDDQFSVERPDGSNFTLKIRSTKLEDSAMYFCASSVGGGTEAFFGQGTRLTVV.

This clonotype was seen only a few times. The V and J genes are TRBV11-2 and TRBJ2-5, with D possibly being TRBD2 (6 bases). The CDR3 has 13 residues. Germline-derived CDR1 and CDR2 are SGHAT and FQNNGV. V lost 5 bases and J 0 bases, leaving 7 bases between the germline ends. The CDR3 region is CASSGGYQETQYF. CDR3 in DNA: TGTGCCAGCAGCGGGGGGTACCAAGAGACCCAGTACTTC.

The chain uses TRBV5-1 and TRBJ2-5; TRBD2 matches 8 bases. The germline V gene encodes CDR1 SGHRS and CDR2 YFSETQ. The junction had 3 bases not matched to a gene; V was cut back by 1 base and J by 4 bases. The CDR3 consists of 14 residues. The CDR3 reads CASSLRSGGETQYF. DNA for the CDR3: TGCGCCAGCAGCTTGCGGAGCGGGGGAGAGACCCAGTACTTC.

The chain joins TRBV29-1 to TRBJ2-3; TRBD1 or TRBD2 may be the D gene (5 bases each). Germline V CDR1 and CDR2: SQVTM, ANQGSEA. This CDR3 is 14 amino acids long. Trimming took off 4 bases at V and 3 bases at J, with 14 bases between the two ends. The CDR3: CSVVPGTGTDTQYF. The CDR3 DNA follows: TGCAGCGTTGTACCAGGGACCGGGACAGATACGCAGTATTTT.